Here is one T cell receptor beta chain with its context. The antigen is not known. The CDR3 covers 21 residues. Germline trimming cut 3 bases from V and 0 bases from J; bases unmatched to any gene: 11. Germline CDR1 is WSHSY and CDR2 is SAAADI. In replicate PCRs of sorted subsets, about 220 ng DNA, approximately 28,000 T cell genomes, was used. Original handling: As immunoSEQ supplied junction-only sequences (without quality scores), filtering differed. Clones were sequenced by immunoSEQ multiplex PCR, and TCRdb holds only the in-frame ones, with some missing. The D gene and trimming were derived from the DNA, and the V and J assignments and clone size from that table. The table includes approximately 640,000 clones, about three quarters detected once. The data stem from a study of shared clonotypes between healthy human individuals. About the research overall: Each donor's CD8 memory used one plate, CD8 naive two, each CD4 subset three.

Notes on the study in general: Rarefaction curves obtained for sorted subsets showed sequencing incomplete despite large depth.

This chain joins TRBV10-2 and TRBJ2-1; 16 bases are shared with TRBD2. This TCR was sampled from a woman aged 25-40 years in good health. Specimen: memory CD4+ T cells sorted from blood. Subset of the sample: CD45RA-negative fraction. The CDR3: CASSDYRPGTSGRASYNEQFF. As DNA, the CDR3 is TGCGCCAGCAGTGATTACCGACCGGGGACTAGCGGGAGGGCCTCCTACAATGAGCAGTTCTTC.